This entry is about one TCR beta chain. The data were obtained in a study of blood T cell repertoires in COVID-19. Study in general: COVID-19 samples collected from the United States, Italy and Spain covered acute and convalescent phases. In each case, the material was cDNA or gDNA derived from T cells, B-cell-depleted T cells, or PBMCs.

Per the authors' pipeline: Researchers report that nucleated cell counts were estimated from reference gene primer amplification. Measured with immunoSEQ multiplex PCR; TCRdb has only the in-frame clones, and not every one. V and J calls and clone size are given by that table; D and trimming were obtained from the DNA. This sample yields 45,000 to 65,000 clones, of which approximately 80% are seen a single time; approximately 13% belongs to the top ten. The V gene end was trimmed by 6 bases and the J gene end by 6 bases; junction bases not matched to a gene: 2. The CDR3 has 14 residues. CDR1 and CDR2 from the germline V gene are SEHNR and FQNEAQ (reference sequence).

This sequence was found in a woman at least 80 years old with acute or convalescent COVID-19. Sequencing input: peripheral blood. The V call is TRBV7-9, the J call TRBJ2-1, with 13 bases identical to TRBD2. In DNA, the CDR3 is TGTGCCAGCAGAACTAGCGGGGGGGCCAATGAGCAGTTCTTC. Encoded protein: CASRTSGGANEQFF.